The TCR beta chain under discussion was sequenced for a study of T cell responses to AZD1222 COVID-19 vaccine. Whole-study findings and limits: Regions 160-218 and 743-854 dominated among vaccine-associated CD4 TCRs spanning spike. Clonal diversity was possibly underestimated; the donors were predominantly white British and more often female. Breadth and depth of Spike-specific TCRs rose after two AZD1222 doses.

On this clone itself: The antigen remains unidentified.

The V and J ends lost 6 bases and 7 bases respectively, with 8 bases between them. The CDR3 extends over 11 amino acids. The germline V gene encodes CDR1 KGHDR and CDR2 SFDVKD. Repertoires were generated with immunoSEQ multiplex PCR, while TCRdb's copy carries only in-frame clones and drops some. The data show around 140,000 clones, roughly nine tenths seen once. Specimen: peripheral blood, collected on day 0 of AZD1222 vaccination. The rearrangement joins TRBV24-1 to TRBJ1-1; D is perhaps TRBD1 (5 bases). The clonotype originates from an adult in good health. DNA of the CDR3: TGTGCCACCAGTAGAGGGGTTGAAGCTTTCTTT. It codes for CATSRGVEAFF.